A single sample gave rise to the 16 T cell receptor beta chains below, sequenced in a study of early T cells in non-severe SARS-CoV-2 infection (dated by TCRdb to the early 2020s). The library came from 5' RACE. Instrument on record: NextSeq 500. The public reads were quality trimmed at Q25 with fastp and then assembled into clones with MiXCR by TCRdb, keeping productive beta chains. Rows are combined by CDR3 protein, so each entry shows the most common genes and DNA. The sample table shows 75,000 to 100,000 distinct CDR3 sequences, and 13% to 15% are seen once. The ten largest clones capture 11% of the sample. Source material: whole blood. The receptors here all came from an adult who was a healthcare worker with PCR-confirmed SARS-CoV-2 infection or an uninfected control (not recorded which).

The genes are TRBV7-6 and TRBJ2-2, with no clear D. The germline gives CDR1 SGHVS, CDR2 FNYEAQ. Trimming stripped 0 bases from V and 4 bases from J, with 9 bases between. The CDR3 extends over 15 amino acids. The CDR3 sequence: CASSLARHITGELFF. CDR3 DNA sequence: TGTGCCAGCAGCTTAGCGAGGCACATCACCGGGGAGCTGTTTTTT. The variable domain in full, completed from reference TRBV7-6 and TRBJ2-2, reads GAGVSQSPRYKVTKRGQDVALRCDPISGHVSLYWYRQALGQGPEFLTYFNYEAQQDKSGLPNDRFSAERPEGSISTLTIQRTEQRDSAMYRCASSLARHITGELFFGEGSRLTVL.

In its sample, this clonotype was seen many times. The chain is built from TRBV6-5 and TRBJ1-2, with D perhaps matching TRBD1 (5 bases). Germline V lookup: CDR1 MNHEY, CDR2 SVGAGI. The CDR3 runs to 17 residues. V was shortened by 5 bases and J by 2 bases, with 21 bases between the two germline ends. The CDR3 spells CASSAPRQGRGNYGYTF. The CDR3 DNA reads as TGTGCCAGCAGTGCCCCCCGCCAGGGCAGAGGCAACTATGGCTACACCTTC.

This clonotype occurred many times. The rearrangement links TRBV2 to TRBJ1-1; D is uncertain. Trimming pared 7 bases from V and 4 bases from J, leaving 19 bases between. Germline loops: CDR1 SNHLY, CDR2 FYNNEI. The CDR3 covers 15 residues. Here the CDR3 reads CASTSLSSLGTEAFF. Written as DNA, the CDR3 is TGTGCCAGCACATCCTTGTCCAGCCTTGGCACTGAAGCTTTCTTT. The full variable domain, completed using reference TRBV2 and TRBJ1-1, is EPEVTQTPSHQVTQMGQEVILRCVPISNHLYFYWYRQILGQKVEFLVSFYNNEISEKSEIFDDQFSVERPDGSNFTLKIRSTKLEDSAMYFCASTSLSSLGTEAFFGQGTRLTVV.

This clonotype occurred a few times. This chain uses TRBV7-9 with TRBJ1-1; no firm D call. CDR3 length: 14 residues. Germline V gene sequence: CDR1 SEHNR, CDR2 FQNEAQ (reference sequence). V lost 5 bases to trimming and J lost 7 bases, with 17 bases between them. CDR3 sequence (DNA): TGTGCCAGCAGCCCCCCGGTGGCCGGGAGTGAAGCTTTCTTT. It yields the protein CASSPPVAGSEAFF. Based on the CDR3 plus reference TRBV7-9 and TRBJ1-1, the full variable domain is DTGVSQNPRHKITKRGQNVTFRCDPISEHNRLYWYRQTLGQGPEFLTYFQNEAQLEKSRLLSDRFSAERPKGSFSTLEIQRTEQGDSAMYLCASSPPVAGSEAFFGQGTRLTVV.

The chain carries TRBV7-8 and TRBJ2-6; 8 positions match TRBD1. Germline loops: CDR1 SGHVS, CDR2 FQNEAQ. This CDR3 has 17 amino acids. V lost 5 bases and J lost 0; bases outside the gene matches: 6. The CDR3 spells CASSMTGVSSGANVLTF. The DNA of the CDR3 is TGTGCCAGCAGCATGACAGGGGTCAGCTCTGGGGCCAACGTCCTGACTTTC.

This clonotype was counted ten times or more. This rearrangement joins TRBV2 to TRBJ2-7, with D perhaps TRBD2 (5 bases). The germline V gene has CDR1 SNHLY and CDR2 FYNNEI. Trimming took 4 bases from V and 7 from J, leaving 8 bases between them. The CDR3 length is 11 residues. CDR3 residues: CASSVREEQYF. The CDR3 nucleotides read TGTGCCAGCAGTGTCCGGGAAGAGCAGTACTTC.

The chain is built from TRBV4-3 and TRBJ1-2; 7 bases agree with TRBD1. The germline CDR1 and CDR2 sequences are LGHNA and YSLEER. V was clipped by 1 base and J by 3 bases; unmatched bases: 5. CDR3 length: 15 residues. The CDR3 bases are TGCGCCAGCAGCCAAGCAGTGGGGACAGACTATGGCTACACCTTC. Translation: CASSQAVGTDYGYTF.

The chain recombines TRBV6-6 with TRBJ1-1; D call uncertain. CDR3 size: 14 residues. Trimming shortened V by 5 bases and J by 3 bases, and 13 bases separated the two germline ends. The germline V gene encodes CDR1 MNHNY and CDR2 SVGAGI (reference sequence). The CDR3 is CASSPGGTYTEAFF. The CDR3 DNA reads as TGTGCCAGCAGTCCCGGTGGCACCTACACTGAAGCTTTCTTT.

The rearrangement links TRBV10-1 to TRBJ2-3; the D gene could be TRBD1 or TRBD2 (5 bases each). The CDR3 covers 13 residues. V lost 7 bases and J 7 bases, leaving 15 bases between the germline ends. From germline, CDR1 is WNHNN and CDR2 SYGVQD (reference sequence). The CDR3 nucleotides read TGCGCCAGCACCTCCGGGACGGGTCATACGCAGTATTTT. Protein product: CASTSGTGHTQYF.

V and J are TRBV11-2 and TRBJ2-3; 10 nucleotides align to TRBD2. Germline V gene lookup returns CDR1 SGHAT and CDR2 FQNNGV. V was pared by 2 bases and J by 4 bases, with 6 bases of the junction left unmatched. The CDR3 has 16 residues. In DNA, the CDR3 is TGTGCCAGCAGCTTAAACCCAGCGGGGGGGCCAGATACGCAGTATTTT. It encodes CASSLNPAGGPDTQYF.

This chain joins TRBV7-2 and TRBJ1-4; D call uncertain. V was trimmed by 6 bases and J by 2 bases, leaving 4 bases between them. This CDR3 region has 12 residues. Per germline, CDR1 SGHTA and CDR2 FQGNSA. The CDR3 spells CASRRTNEKLFF. CDR3 nucleotide sequence: TGTGCCAGCAGACGTACTAATGAAAAACTGTTTTTT.

This clonotype has more than one count but fewer than ten. This chain joins TRBV11-2 and TRBJ1-6; D is unresolved. This CDR3 region has 13 residues. Between the trimmed V and J ends, which lost 5 bases and 6 bases, there was a span of 8 bases. Germline CDR1 is SGHAT and CDR2 is FQNNGV. CDR3 sequence reads: CASSHRRNSPLHF. The DNA for the CDR3 is TGTGCCAGCAGCCATCGGCGTAATTCACCCCTCCACTTT.

This clonotype was counted at least ten times. This rearrangement joins TRBV7-3 to TRBJ2-3; weak D call: TRBD1 (5 bases). V was shortened by 3 bases and J by 2 bases, with 15 bases between the two germline ends. CDR1 and CDR2 from the germline V gene are SGHTA and FQGTGA. CDR3 length: 16 residues. The CDR3 nucleotides are TGTGCCAGCAGCTTGGGGCTTCCAAGGGCCACAGATACGCAGTATTTT. It specifies CASSLGLPRATDTQYF.

The chain links TRBV7-2 to TRBJ2-7, with TRBD2 matching over 14 bases. Per germline, CDR1 SGHTA and CDR2 FQGNSA. V shed 0 bases and J 3 bases; nucleotides not matched to a gene: 1. The CDR3 has 16 amino acids. CDR3 residues: CASSLAGTSGGYEQYF. DNA of the CDR3: TGTGCCAGCAGCTTAGCGGGGACTAGCGGGGGCTACGAGCAGTACTTC.

This clonotype came up many times. The chain uses TRBV4-3 and TRBJ2-1; TRBD1 is a possible D gene (6 bases). The CDR3 sequence is 16 residues long. Germline CDR1 is LGHNA and CDR2 is YSLEER. The V gene lost 0 bases and the J gene lost 0 bases, with 9 bases spanning the gap. In DNA, the CDR3 is TGCGCCAGCAGCCAAGATCAAGGGGGCTCCTACAATGAGCAGTTCTTC. Its translation: CASSQDQGGSYNEQFF.

In its sample, this clonotype was seen a few times. The CDR3 bases are TGTGCCAGCAGTTTACCGGACAGGGGTCTAGCCAAAAACATTCAGTACTTC. Its protein product is CASSLPDRGLAKNIQYF. V and J are TRBV28 and TRBJ2-4; 9 bases match TRBD1. From germline, CDR1 is MDHEN and CDR2 SYDVKM. The CDR3 totals 17 residues. The V segment lost 2 bases and the J segment 0 bases; nucleotides outside the gene matches: 5.